Shown below are 21 T cell receptor beta chains from a single sample sequenced in a study of cytomegalovirus exposure and HLA in healthy donors. The PCR employed 60 Vbeta primers together with 13 Jbeta primers. Produced via immunoSEQ multiplex PCR; TCRdb's table is partial and in-frame only. The data contain 75,000 to 95,000 clones, less than 80% of them seen just once; the ten biggest clones take up 20% to 25%. Input material: PBMCs. The receptors here all came from a woman in her fifties or sixties in good health and CMV-seropositive.

This clone was found a few times. The gene calls are TRBV27 and TRBJ1-1; TRBD1 might be the D (5 bases). The germline V gene has CDR1 MNHEY and CDR2 SMNVEV (reference sequence). Trimming stripped 3 bases from V and 2 bases from J, with 7 bases between. The CDR3 sequence is 13 residues long. CDR3 in amino acids: CASSLTANTEAFF. The CDR3 nucleotides read TGTGCCAGCAGTTTGACAGCAAACACTGAAGCTTTCTTT.

The V call is TRBV6-6, the J call TRBJ1-3, with no clear D. The germline V gene encodes CDR1 MNHNY and CDR2 SVGAGI (reference sequence). Trimming stripped 6 bases from V and 0 bases from J, with 9 bases between. The CDR3 is 14 amino acids. CDR3 coding DNA: TGTGCCAGCAGCCACGGGAACTCTGGAAACACCATATATTTT. Protein: CASSHGNSGNTIYF.

This clone was detected a few times. The rearrangement links TRBV7-6 to TRBJ1-4; no reliable D call. This CDR3 region has 13 residues. Germline lookup yields CDR1 SGHVS and CDR2 FNYEAQ. Trimming stripped 6 bases from V and 12 bases from J, with 17 bases between. For the CDR3, the DNA is TGTGCCAGCAGTTACACACCCTCTAGAGAACTGTTTTTT. It translates to CASSYTPSRELFF.

A remark on this clone: A read error may produce the germline difference seen at one junction end. The same CDR3 can be traced to other DNA sequences in this sample. The chain employs TRBV2 and TRBJ1-6; 7 positions agree with TRBD1. Germline V gene lookup returns CDR1 SNHLY and CDR2 FYNNEI. The CDR3 length is 15 residues. CDR3 DNA: TGTGCCAGCACCTCCCGGGACAGTATGAATTCACCTCTCCACTTT. It yields the protein CASTSRDSMNSPLHF.

This rearrangement joins TRBV6-5 to TRBJ2-5; D is perhaps TRBD1 (5 bases). The last part of the DNA fits TRBJ2-7 better; the J call may be wrong. The CDR3 loop spans 16 amino acids. CDR1 and CDR2 from the germline V gene are MNHEY and SVGAGI. The CDR3 DNA follows: TGTGCCAGCAGTTACTCGGGGCTGGGTCCGTCCTACGAGCAGTACTTC. This codes for CASSYSGLGPSYEQYF.

This clone was observed once. The V gene is TRBV28, the J gene TRBJ2-7; TRBD1 agrees at 7 bases. The CDR3 is 15 amino acids. The germline V gene has CDR1 MDHEN and CDR2 SYDVKM. The V segment lost 2 bases and the J segment 3 bases; nucleotides outside the gene matches: 7. The CDR3 protein is CASSLGQGVIYEQYF. The CDR3 DNA sequence: TGTGCCAGCAGTTTAGGGCAGGGGGTCATCTACGAGCAGTACTTC.

This clone was counted only a few times. This chain uses TRBV13 with TRBJ1-2; 9 nucleotides agree with TRBD1. V was clipped by 5 bases and J by 4 bases; unmatched bases: 5. This CDR3 is 14 amino acids long. Looked up from germline, CDR1 is PRHDT and CDR2 is FYEKMQ (reference sequence). The CDR3 DNA follows: TGTGCCAGCAGCGGGGGACAGGGCATCTATGGCTACACCTTC. Its translation: CASSGGQGIYGYTF.

The chain employs TRBV7-3 and TRBJ2-5; 7 nucleotides agree with TRBD1. From germline, CDR1 is SGHTA and CDR2 FQGTGA. J was trimmed by 4 bases and V by 3 bases; bases with no gene match: 11. The CDR3 consists of 16 residues. The CDR3 reads CASSFGSGGIAETQYF. CDR3 in DNA: TGTGCCAGCAGCTTCGGGTCAGGGGGTATCGCAGAGACCCAGTACTTC.

The chain employs TRBV7-2 and TRBJ1-3, with D tentatively TRBD1 (5 bases). CDR1 is SGHTA and CDR2 is FQGNSA in the germline V gene. The CDR3 sequence is 16 residues long. V gave up 5 bases and J gave up 2 bases, with 16 bases separating them. DNA of the CDR3: TGTGCCAGCAGCCCACATGCTTCGGGGGCTGGAAACACCATATATTTT. It is translated as CASSPHASGAGNTIYF.

For this clone: Distinct nucleotide sequences in the sample also encode this CDR3. This rearrangement joins TRBV5-6 to TRBJ2-1; TRBD2 matches at 9 bases. The CDR3 covers 15 residues. The V gene's germline CDR1 is SGHDT and CDR2 YYEEEE. With 2 bases clipped from V and 15 bases from J, the junction kept 15 bases outside the gene matches. CDR3 sequence (DNA): TGTGCCAGCAGCTTAGGAGGGGGCGGGGGGGCAAAGCGGTTCTTC. Its translation is CASSLGGGGGAKRFF.

In the case of this clone: A read error may produce the germline difference seen at one junction end. V is TRBV7-9 and J is TRBJ2-2; weak D call: TRBD2 (7 bases). This CDR3 spans 10 amino acids. Germline lookup yields CDR1 SEHNR and CDR2 FQNEAQ (reference sequence). Here the CDR3 DNA reads TGTGCCGGGGGGGCCGGGGAGCCGTTTTTT. This gives the protein CAGGAGEPFF.

This clone was observed a few times. J is TRBJ1-2 and V is TRBV28; no definite D call. Trimming took off 4 bases at V and 4 bases at J, with 25 bases between the two ends. The CDR3 has 18 amino acids. Germline CDR1 MDHEN, CDR2 SYDVKM. The CDR3 bases are TGTGCCAGCAGTTCCCCCGGTTACAGTCTCATCCCCCTCTATGGCTACACCTTC. It is translated as CASSSPGYSLIPLYGYTF.

The chain links TRBV7-2 to TRBJ1-1; 8 bases are shared with TRBD1. The trim removed 0 bases at V and 6 bases at J, leaving 6 bases unmatched. This CDR3 contains 15 residues. In germline, CDR1 is SGHTA, CDR2 FQGNSA. In nucleotides, the CDR3 is TGTGCCAGCAGCTTAGCACAGGGGGGGACCTCTGAAGCTTTCTTT. Its protein product is CASSLAQGGTSEAFF.

The V call is TRBV6-5, the J call TRBJ1-2; a possible D gene is TRBD1 (5 bases). Germline-derived CDR1 and CDR2 are MNHEY and SVGAGI. V was shortened by 6 bases and J by 1 base, with 9 bases between the two germline ends. This CDR3 has 13 amino acids. The CDR3 DNA reads as TGTGCCAGCAGAGGGACTGATAACTATGGCTACACCTTC. It yields the protein CASRGTDNYGYTF.

The chain carries TRBV2 and TRBJ2-3; 9 bases line up with TRBD2. CDR3 length: 17 amino acids. The V and J ends lost 3 bases and 2 bases, in that order; junction bases with no gene match: 9. The germline gives CDR1 SNHLY, CDR2 FYNNEI. CDR3 in DNA: TGTGCCAGCAGTGAGCTTGCAGCGGGGGGCCACACAGATACGCAGTATTTT. Its protein is CASSELAAGGHTDTQYF.

The rearrangement uses TRBV6-5 and TRBJ1-2, with D perhaps matching TRBD1 (6 bases). Trimming shortened V by 6 bases and J by 8 bases, and 16 bases separated the two germline ends. CDR1 is MNHEY and CDR2 is SVGAGI in the germline V gene. The CDR3 loop spans 13 amino acids. Here the CDR3 reads CASRLGGAGGYTF. CDR3 nucleotides: TGTGCCAGCAGGCTGGGGGGGGCCGGGGGCTACACCTTC.

The chain uses TRBV9 and TRBJ2-7; D is possibly TRBD2 (5 bases). The CDR3 contains 14 residues. The V gene's germline CDR1 is SGDLS and CDR2 YYNGEE. The V end was cut by 4 bases, the J end by 6 bases, with 17 bases between. The CDR3 here is CASSPRGGTSEQYF. For the CDR3, the DNA is TGTGCCAGCAGCCCCCGTGGAGGAACCTCCGAGCAGTACTTC.

The chain is built from TRBV5-4 and TRBJ2-1; 7 bases are a match to TRBD2. The CDR3 contains 15 residues. The germline V gene has CDR1 SGHNT and CDR2 YYREEE (reference sequence). Trimming at V came to 2 bases and at J to 6 bases, leaving 8 bases not matched to a gene. This CDR3 reads CASSFYGGSPNEQFF. CDR3 sequence (DNA): TGTGCCAGCAGCTTTTACGGGGGGTCCCCCAATGAGCAGTTCTTC.

The V gene is TRBV7-9, the J gene TRBJ2-3; D remains unclear. This CDR3 spans 13 amino acids. Germline V CDR1 and CDR2: SEHNR, FQNEAQ (reference sequence). V was trimmed by 3 bases and J by 6 bases, leaving 10 bases between them. CDR3 region: CASSFFARDTQYF. The CDR3 bases are TGTGCCAGCAGCTTTTTTGCGAGGGATACGCAGTATTTT.

This chain joins TRBV10-3 and TRBJ1-4; weak D call: TRBD1 (5 bases). The germline V gene encodes CDR1 ENHRY and CDR2 SYGVKD. V gave up 6 bases and J gave up 4 bases, with 12 bases separating them. There are 14 residues in the CDR3. This CDR3 reads CAISALGGNEKLFF. CDR3 sequence (DNA): TGTGCCATCAGCGCCCTGGGGGGTAATGAAAAACTGTTTTTT.

V is TRBV7-3 and J is TRBJ2-1, with 8 bases aligning to TRBD1. This CDR3 contains 17 residues. From germline, CDR1 is SGHTA and CDR2 FQGTGA. The J segment lost 7 bases and the V segment lost 5 bases, leaving 16 bases of the junction unmatched. CDR3 nucleotide sequence: TGTGCCAGCAGCAATACGGTGGGGCAGGGGGCTAGGAATGAGCAGTTCTTC. Amino acid sequence: CASSNTVGQGARNEQFF.